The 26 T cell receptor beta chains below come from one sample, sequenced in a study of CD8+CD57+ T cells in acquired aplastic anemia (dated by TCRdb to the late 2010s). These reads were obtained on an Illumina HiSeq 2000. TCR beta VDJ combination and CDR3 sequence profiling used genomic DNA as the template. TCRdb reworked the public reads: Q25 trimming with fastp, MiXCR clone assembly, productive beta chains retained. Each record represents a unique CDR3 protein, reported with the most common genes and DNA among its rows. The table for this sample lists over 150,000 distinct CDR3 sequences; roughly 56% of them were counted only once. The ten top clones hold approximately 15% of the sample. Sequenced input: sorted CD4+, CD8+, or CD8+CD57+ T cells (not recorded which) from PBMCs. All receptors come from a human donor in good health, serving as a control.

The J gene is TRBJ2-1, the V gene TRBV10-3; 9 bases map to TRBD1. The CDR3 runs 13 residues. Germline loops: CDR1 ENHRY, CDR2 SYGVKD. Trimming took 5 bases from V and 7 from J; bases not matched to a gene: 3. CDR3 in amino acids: CAISYGTGNEQFF. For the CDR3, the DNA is TGTGCCATCAGTTACGGGACAGGGAATGAGCAGTTCTTC.

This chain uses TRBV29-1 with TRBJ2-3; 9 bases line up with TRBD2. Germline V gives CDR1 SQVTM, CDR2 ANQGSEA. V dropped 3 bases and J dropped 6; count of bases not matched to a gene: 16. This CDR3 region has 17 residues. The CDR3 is CSVEMDIPAGGLDTQYF. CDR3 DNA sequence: TGCAGCGTTGAGATGGACATCCCAGCGGGGGGCCTGGATACGCAGTATTTT.

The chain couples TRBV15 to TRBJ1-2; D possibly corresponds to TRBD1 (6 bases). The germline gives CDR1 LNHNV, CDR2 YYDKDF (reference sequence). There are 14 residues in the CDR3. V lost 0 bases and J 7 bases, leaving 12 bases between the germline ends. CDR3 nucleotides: TGTGCCACCAGCAGAGAGGGGGGGGCGGGTGGCTACACCTTC. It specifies CATSREGGAGGYTF.

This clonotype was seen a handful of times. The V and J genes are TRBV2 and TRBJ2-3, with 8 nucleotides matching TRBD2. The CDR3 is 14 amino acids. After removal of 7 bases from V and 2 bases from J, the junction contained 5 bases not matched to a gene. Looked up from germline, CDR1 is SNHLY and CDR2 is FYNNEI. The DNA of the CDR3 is TGTGCCAGCATCGCTAGCGGGCACACAGATACGCAGTATTTT. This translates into CASIASGHTDTQYF.

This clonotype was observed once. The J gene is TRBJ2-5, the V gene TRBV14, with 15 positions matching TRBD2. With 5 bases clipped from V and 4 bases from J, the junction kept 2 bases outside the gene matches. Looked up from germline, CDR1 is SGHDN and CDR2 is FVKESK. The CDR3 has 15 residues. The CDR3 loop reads CASSKGLAGGETQYF. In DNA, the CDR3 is TGTGCCAGCAGCAAGGGACTAGCGGGAGGAGAGACCCAGTACTTC.

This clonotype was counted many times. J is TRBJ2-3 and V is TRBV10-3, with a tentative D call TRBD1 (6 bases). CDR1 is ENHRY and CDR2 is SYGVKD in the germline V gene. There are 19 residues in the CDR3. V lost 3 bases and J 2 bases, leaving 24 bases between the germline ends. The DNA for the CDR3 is TGTGCCATCAGTGAACCCCCCCCCTGGCAGGGGATGGACACAGATACGCAGTATTTT. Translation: CAISEPPPWQGMDTDTQYF.

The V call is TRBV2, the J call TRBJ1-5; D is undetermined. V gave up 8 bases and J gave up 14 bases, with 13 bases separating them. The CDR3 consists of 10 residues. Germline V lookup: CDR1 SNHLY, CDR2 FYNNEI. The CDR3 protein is CASGRSYEHF. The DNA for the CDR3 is TGTGCCAGCGGGCGGAGCTACGAGCATTTT.

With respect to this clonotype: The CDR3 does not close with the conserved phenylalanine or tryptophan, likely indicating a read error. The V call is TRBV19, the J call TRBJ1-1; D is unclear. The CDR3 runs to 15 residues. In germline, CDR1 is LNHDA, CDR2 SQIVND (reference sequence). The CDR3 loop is CASRDSPTLNTGAFS. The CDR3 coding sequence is TGTGCCAGTAGGGATTCCCCAACCCTGAACACTGGAGCTTTCTCT.

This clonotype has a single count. CDR3 amino acids: CASSELGTPNYGYTF. CDR3 DNA sequence: TGTGCCAGCAGTGAATTAGGGACACCCAACTATGGCTACACCTTC. The chain employs TRBV25-1 and TRBJ1-2; a weak D match, TRBD1 (6 bases). The CDR3 has 15 residues. CDR1 and CDR2 (germline): MGHDK, SYGVNS. V gave up 1 base and J gave up 2 bases, with 11 bases separating them.

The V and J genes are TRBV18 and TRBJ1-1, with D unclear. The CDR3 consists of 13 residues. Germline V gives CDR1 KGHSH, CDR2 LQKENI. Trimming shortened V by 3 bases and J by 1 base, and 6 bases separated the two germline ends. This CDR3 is CASSPAGNTEAFF. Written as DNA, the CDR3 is TGTGCCAGCTCACCGGCGGGGAACACTGAAGCTTTCTTT.

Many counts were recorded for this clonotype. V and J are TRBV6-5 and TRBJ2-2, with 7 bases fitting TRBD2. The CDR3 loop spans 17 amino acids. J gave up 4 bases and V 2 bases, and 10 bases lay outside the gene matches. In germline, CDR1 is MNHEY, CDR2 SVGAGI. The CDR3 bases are TGTGCCAGCAGTTACGACCCAGCGGGGTTGGTCACCGGGGAGCTGTTTTTT. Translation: CASSYDPAGLVTGELFF.

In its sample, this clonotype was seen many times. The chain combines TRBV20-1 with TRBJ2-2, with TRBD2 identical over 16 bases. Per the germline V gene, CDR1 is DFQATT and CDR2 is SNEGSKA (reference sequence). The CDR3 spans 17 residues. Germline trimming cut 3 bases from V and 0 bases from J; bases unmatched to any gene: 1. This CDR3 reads CSARGLAGGANTGELFF. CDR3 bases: TGCAGTGCTAGGGGACTAGCGGGGGGGGCGAACACCGGGGAGCTGTTTTTT.

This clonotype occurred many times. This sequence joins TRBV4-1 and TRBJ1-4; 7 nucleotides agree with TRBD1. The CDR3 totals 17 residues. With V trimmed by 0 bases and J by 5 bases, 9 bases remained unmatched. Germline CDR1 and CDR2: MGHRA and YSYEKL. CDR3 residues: CASSQDLWTGRNEKLFF. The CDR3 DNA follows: TGCGCCAGCAGCCAAGACCTTTGGACAGGTCGAAATGAAAAACTGTTTTTT.

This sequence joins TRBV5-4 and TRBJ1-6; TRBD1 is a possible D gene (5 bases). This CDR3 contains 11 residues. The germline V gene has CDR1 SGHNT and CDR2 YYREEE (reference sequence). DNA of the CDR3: TGTGCGGGGGGTAGCGGGGCACCCCTCCACTTT. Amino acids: CAGGSGAPLHF. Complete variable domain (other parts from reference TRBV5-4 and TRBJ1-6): ETGVTQSPTHLIKTRGQQVTLRCSSQSGHNTVSWYQQALGQGPQFIFQYYREEENGRGNFPPRFSGLQFPNYSSELNVNALELDDSALYLCAGGSGAPLHFGNGTRLTVT.

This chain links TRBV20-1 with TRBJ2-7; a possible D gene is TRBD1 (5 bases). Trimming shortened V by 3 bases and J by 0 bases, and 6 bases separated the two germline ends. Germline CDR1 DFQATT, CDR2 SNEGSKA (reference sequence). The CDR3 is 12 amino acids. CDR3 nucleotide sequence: TGCAGTGCTAGGACAGCCTCCTACGAGCAGTACTTC. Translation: CSARTASYEQYF.

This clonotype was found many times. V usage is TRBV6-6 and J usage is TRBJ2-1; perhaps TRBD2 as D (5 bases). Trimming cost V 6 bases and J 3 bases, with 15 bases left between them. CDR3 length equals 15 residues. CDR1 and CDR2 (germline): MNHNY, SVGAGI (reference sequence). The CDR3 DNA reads TGTGCCAGCAGCCCCCCGCGAGGGAACTACAATGAGCAGTTCTTC. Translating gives CASSPPRGNYNEQFF.

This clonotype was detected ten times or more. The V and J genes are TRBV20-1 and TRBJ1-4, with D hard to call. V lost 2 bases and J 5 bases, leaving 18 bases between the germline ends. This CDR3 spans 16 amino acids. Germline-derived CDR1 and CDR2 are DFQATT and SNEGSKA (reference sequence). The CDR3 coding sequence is TGCAGTGCTAGAAAGCCACCGGTCCTCCCGAATGAAAAACTGTTTTTT. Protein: CSARKPPVLPNEKLFF.

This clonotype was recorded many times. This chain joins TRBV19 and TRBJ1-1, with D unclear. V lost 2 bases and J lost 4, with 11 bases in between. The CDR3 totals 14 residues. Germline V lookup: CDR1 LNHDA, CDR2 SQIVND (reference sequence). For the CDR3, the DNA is TGTGCCAGTAGTATATCCGAGGGCTCCACTGAAGCTTTCTTT. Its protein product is CASSISEGSTEAFF.

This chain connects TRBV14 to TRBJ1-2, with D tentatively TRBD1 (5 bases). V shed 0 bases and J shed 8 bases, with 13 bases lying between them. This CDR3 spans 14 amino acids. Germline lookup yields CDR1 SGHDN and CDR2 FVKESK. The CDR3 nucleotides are TGTGCCAGCAGCCAAGATCTTCAGTGGGGGGGCTACACCTTC. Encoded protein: CASSQDLQWGGYTF. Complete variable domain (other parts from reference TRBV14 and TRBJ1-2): EAGVTQFPSHSVIEKGQTVTLRCDPISGHDNLYWYRRVMGKEIKFLLHFVKESKQDESGMPNNRFLAERTGGTYSTLKVQPAELEDSGVYFCASSQDLQWGGYTFGSGTRLTVV.

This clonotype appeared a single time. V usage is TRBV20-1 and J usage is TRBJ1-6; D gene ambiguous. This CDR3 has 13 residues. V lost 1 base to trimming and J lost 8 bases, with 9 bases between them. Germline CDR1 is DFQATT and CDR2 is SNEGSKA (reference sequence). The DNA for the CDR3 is TGCAGTGCTAGAGGTGGGCTAGATTCACCCCTCCACTTT. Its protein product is CSARGGLDSPLHF.

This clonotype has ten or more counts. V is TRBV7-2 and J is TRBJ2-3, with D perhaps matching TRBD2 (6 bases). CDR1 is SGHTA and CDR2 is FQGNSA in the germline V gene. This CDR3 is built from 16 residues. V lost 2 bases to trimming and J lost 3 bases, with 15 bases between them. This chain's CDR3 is CASSLNGGGLTDTQYF. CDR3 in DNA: TGTGCCAGCAGCTTAAATGGTGGGGGGTTAACAGATACGCAGTATTTT.

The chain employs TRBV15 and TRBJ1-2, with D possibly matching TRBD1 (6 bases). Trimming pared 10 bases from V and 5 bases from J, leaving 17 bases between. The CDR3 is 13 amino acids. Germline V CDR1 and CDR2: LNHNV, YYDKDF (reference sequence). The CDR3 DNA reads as TGTGCCAGCAGTGGCACAGGGCAGTATGGCTACACCTTC. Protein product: CASSGTGQYGYTF. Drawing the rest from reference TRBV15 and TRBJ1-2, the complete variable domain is DAMVIQNPRYQVTQFGKPVTLSCSQTLNHNVMYWYQQKSSQAPKLLFHYYDKDFNNEADTPDNFQSRRPNTSFCFLDIRSPGLGDTAMYLCASSGTGQYGYTFGSGTRLTVV.

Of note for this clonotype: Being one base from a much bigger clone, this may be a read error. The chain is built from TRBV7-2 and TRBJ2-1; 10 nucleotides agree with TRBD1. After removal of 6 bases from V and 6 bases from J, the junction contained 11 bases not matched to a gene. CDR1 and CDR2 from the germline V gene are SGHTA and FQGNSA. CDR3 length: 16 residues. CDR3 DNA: TGTGCCAGCAGTTACCCCGGGACAGGGGAGGGCAATGAGCAGTTCTTC. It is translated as CASSYPGTGEGNEQFF.

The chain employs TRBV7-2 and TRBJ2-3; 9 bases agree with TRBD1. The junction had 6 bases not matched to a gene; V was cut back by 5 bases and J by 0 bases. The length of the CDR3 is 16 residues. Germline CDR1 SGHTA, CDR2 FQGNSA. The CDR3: CASSRGQGGSTDTQYF. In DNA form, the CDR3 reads TGTGCCAGCAGCCGGGGACAGGGAGGGAGCACAGATACGCAGTATTTT.

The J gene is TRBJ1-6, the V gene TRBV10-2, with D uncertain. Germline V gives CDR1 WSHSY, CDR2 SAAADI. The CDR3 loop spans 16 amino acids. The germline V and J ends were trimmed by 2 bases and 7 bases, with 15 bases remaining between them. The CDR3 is CASSERGNSLNSPLHF. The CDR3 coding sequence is TGCGCCAGCAGTGAGAGAGGCAACTCCCTCAATTCACCCCTCCACTTT.

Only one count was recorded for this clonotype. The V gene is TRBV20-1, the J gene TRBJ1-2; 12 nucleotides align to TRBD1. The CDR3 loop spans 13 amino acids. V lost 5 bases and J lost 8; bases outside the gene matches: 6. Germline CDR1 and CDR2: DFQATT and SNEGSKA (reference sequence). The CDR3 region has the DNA TGCAGTGCTGAGGGACAGGGGGCGGGGGGCTACACCTTC. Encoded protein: CSAEGQGAGGYTF.